Below, 21 T cell receptor beta chains from the same sample are listed, as sequenced in a study of OX40 agonist ivuxolimab in advanced cancers. Some clones are missing from TCRdb's copy, which holds only in-frame ones; the method was immunoSEQ multiplex PCR. The sample records tens of thousands of clones, about 90% being singletons. The sequences come from CD4+ or CD8+ T cells sorted from blood, collected in a trial of the OX40 agonist ivuxolimab. All receptors derive from an adult with an advanced solid tumor such as melanoma, head and neck, liver or kidney cancer.

The chain recombines TRBV15 with TRBJ2-5; 8 nucleotides align to TRBD1. The V gene end was trimmed by 0 bases and the J gene end by 5 bases; junction bases not matched to a gene: 8. CDR1 and CDR2 (germline): LNHNV, YYDKDF (reference sequence). The CDR3 extends over 16 amino acids. The CDR3 reads CATSRDQGATEETQYF. The CDR3 bases are TGTGCCACCAGCAGAGATCAGGGGGCAACGGAGGAGACCCAGTACTTC.

This clone was seen just once. The rearrangement links TRBV5-6 to TRBJ2-7, with D tentatively TRBD1 or TRBD2 (5 bases each). With 4 bases removed from V and 4 bases from J, the gap between germline ends came to 21 bases. The germline CDR1 and CDR2 sequences are SGHDT and YYEEEE. The CDR3 is 16 residues long. CDR3 in amino acids: CASSPWTLEGIYEQYF. The DNA of the CDR3 is TGTGCCAGCAGCCCATGGACGCTAGAGGGGATTTACGAGCAGTACTTC.

In its sample, this clone was seen once. This chain connects TRBV18 to TRBJ2-3; 11 nucleotides line up with TRBD2. This CDR3 has 15 amino acids. V lost 1 base and J lost 5; bases outside the gene matches: 2. Germline V gives CDR1 KGHSH, CDR2 LQKENI. CDR3 amino acids: CASSPLLAGEDTQYF. In DNA, the CDR3 is TGTGCCAGCTCACCACTACTAGCGGGAGAAGATACGCAGTATTTT. Drawing the rest from reference TRBV18 and TRBJ2-3, the complete variable domain is NAGVMQNPRHLVRRRGQEARLRCSPMKGHSHVYWYRQLPEEGLKFMVYLQKENIIDESGMPKERFSAEFPKEGPSILRIQQVVRGDSAAYFCASSPLLAGEDTQYFGPGTRLTVL.

This clone appeared once. The chain carries TRBV14 and TRBJ2-1, with a tentative D call TRBD2 (6 bases). Germline V gene sequence: CDR1 SGHDN, CDR2 FVKESK. CDR3 length: 15 amino acids. Between the trimmed V and J ends, which lost 1 base and 4 bases, there was a span of 11 bases. The CDR3 sequence: CASSQVSGGYNEQFF. The CDR3 region has the DNA TGTGCCAGCAGCCAAGTTAGCGGAGGGTACAATGAGCAGTTCTTC.

CDR3 in amino acids: CASSYSSGGKIEAFF. The DNA of the CDR3 is TGTGCCAGCAGTTACTCGTCCGGGGGTAAAATTGAGGCTTTCTTT. The rearrangement links TRBV6-6 to TRBJ1-1, with D tentatively TRBD1 (5 bases). This CDR3 spans 15 amino acids. Trimming removed 0 bases at V and 11 bases at J, with 19 bases between. Germline CDR1 is MNHNY and CDR2 is SVGAGI (reference sequence).

The J gene is TRBJ1-4, the V gene TRBV4-2; 8 bases agree with TRBD1. Trimming took 4 bases from V and 7 from J; bases not matched to a gene: 11. CDR3 length: 16 amino acids. Per the germline V gene, CDR1 is LGHNA and CDR2 is YNFKEQ. CDR3 in DNA: TGTGCCAGCAGCCCGAGGGGGGCAGGGGGCGGTGAAAAACTGTTTTTT. Translated: CASSPRGAGGGEKLFF.

In its sample, this clone was seen once. The chain is built from TRBV27 and TRBJ2-1; 10 positions agree with TRBD2. This CDR3 spans 14 amino acids. CDR1 is MNHEY and CDR2 is SMNVEV in the germline V gene (reference sequence). The J segment lost 8 bases and the V segment lost 3 bases, leaving 4 bases of the junction unmatched. The CDR3 sequence: CASSFSSGGHEQFF. CDR3 nucleotide sequence: TGTGCCAGCAGTTTCTCTAGCGGGGGCCATGAGCAGTTCTTC.

The gene calls are TRBV27 and TRBJ1-1; no clear D gene. V was cut by 2 bases and J by 7 bases, with 8 bases left in between. The CDR3 extends over 12 amino acids. CDR1 is MNHEY and CDR2 is SMNVEV in the germline V gene (reference sequence). CDR3 nucleotides: TGTGCCAGCAGTTTAATTCGAGGTGAAGCTTTCTTT. Its protein is CASSLIRGEAFF.

This clone was picked up one time. The chain is built from TRBV2 and TRBJ2-1, with TRBD2 matching over 11 bases. Germline values: CDR1 SNHLY, CDR2 FYNNEI. Trimming cost V 6 bases and J 5 bases; bases outside gene matches: 6. CDR3 length: 15 residues. CDR3 residues: CASREGTSGNNEQFF. The CDR3 DNA sequence: TGTGCCAGCAGGGAGGGGACTAGCGGCAACAATGAGCAGTTCTTC.

The genes are TRBV9 and TRBJ2-5; 13 bases are shared with TRBD2. The CDR3 is made up of 15 amino acids. The V gene's germline CDR1 is SGDLS and CDR2 YYNGEE. Trimming at V came to 3 bases and at J to 5 bases, leaving 4 bases not matched to a gene. CDR3: CASSAGLAGVETQYF. The CDR3 nucleotides read TGTGCCAGCAGCGCTGGACTAGCGGGAGTTGAGACCCAGTACTTC.

This rearrangement joins TRBV4-2 to TRBJ1-1; no clear D. Germline CDR1 LGHNA, CDR2 YNFKEQ. V was pared by 1 base and J by 1 base, with 4 bases between. The CDR3 is 13 amino acids. CDR3: CASSQGRNTEAFF. CDR3 nucleotide sequence: TGTGCCAGCAGCCAAGGGCGGAACACTGAAGCTTTCTTT.

The chain recombines TRBV6-5 with TRBJ2-1; TRBD2 aligns across 7 bases. The germline V gene has CDR1 MNHEY and CDR2 SVGAGI. The CDR3 length is 16 residues. Germline trimming cut 2 bases from V and 6 bases from J; bases unmatched to any gene: 10. CDR3 bases: TGTGCCAGCAGTTACCCCTCGGCGGGAGACCTCAATGAGCAGTTCTTC. It encodes CASSYPSAGDLNEQFF.

This chain links TRBV19 with TRBJ1-5; 8 bases line up with TRBD1. Germline CDR1 is LNHDA and CDR2 is SQIVND (reference sequence). This CDR3 is built from 15 residues. The ends lost 5 bases at V and 4 bases at J; junction bases unmatched: 7. Here the CDR3 DNA reads TGTGCCAGTAGTTGGGGAGACAGGGGTAATCAGCCCCAGCATTTT. As protein: CASSWGDRGNQPQHF.

V is TRBV5-5 and J is TRBJ2-7; no clear D gene. This CDR3 comprises 13 residues. Germline CDR1 is SGHKS and CDR2 is YYEKEE (reference sequence). V was shortened by 4 bases and J by 6 bases, with 14 bases between the two germline ends. CDR3 DNA: TGTGCCAGCAGCAGGCGTGGGGTAGGCGAGCAGTACTTC. Protein: CASSRRGVGEQYF.

This rearrangement joins TRBV4-3 to TRBJ2-7, with D possibly TRBD1 on 6 matching bases. Trimming cost V 0 bases and J 3 bases, with 18 bases left between them. The CDR3 has 17 residues. Germline V gene lookup returns CDR1 LGHNA and CDR2 YSLEER. DNA of the CDR3: TGCGCCAGCAGCCAAGAGCGAGAGGGGGTACTGCACTACGAGCAGTACTTC. Its translation is CASSQEREGVLHYEQYF.

CDR3 residues: CASSYSSPYEQYF. CDR3 nucleotide sequence: TGTGCCAGCAGTTACAGCTCACCCTACGAGCAGTACTTC. V gene TRBV6-5 combines with J gene TRBJ2-7; D gene ambiguous. The CDR3 contains 13 residues. The germline gives CDR1 MNHEY, CDR2 SVGAGI. V lost 2 bases to trimming and J lost 2 bases, with 7 bases between them.

This clone has only one observation. The gene calls are TRBV5-3 and TRBJ2-3, with D maybe TRBD2 (5 bases). Being an ORF, TRBV5-3 has a function that is uncertain. V lost 5 bases, J lost 5 bases, and 18 bases lay in between. The CDR3 has 15 residues. CDR3 in DNA: TGTGCCAGAAGTGATCGGGGTGGGTTTAAAGATACGCAGTATTTT. Protein product: CARSDRGGFKDTQYF.

This chain joins TRBV28 and TRBJ2-3; tentatively, D is TRBD2 (6 bases). Trimming removed 6 bases at V and 4 bases at J, with 11 bases between. Germline V gene data show CDR1 as MDHEN and CDR2 as SYDVKM. The CDR3 totals 13 residues. DNA of the CDR3: TGTGCCAGCAGCCTTGGAGGGCCAGATACGCAGTATTTT. Translation gives CASSLGGPDTQYF.

This chain joins TRBV2 and TRBJ1-2; D remains ambiguous. Germline V gene data show CDR1 as SNHLY and CDR2 as FYNNEI. With 2 bases removed from V and 14 bases from J, the gap between germline ends came to 12 bases. The CDR3 is 11 amino acids. CDR3 sequence: CASSETRDRTF. The CDR3 DNA sequence: TGTGCCAGCAGTGAAACCCGGGATCGGACCTTC.

The V gene is TRBV4-3, the J gene TRBJ2-7, with D uncertain. The CDR3 runs to 13 residues. Looked up from germline, CDR1 is LGHNA and CDR2 is YSLEER. V lost 0 bases to trimming and J lost 3 bases, with 6 bases between them. In DNA, the CDR3 is TGCGCCAGCAGCCAAGATTTGAGCTACGAGCAGTACTTC. Amino acid sequence: CASSQDLSYEQYF.

This sequence joins TRBV19 and TRBJ2-1, with 8 bases identical to TRBD1. V lost 3 bases, J lost 5 bases, and 3 bases stayed unmatched. Germline assignment: CDR1 LNHDA and CDR2 SQIVND (reference sequence). The CDR3 sequence is 14 residues long. CDR3 bases: TGTGCCAGTAGTATCGGGACAGGAAACAATGAGCAGTTCTTC. The encoded protein is CASSIGTGNNEQFF.